This is a list of T cell receptor beta chains from one sample in a study of cytomegalovirus exposure and HLA in healthy donors. Libraries were prepared by immunoSEQ multiplex PCR; TCRdb keeps only in-frame clonotypes and omits some of them. The table has around 180,000 clones, around 84% seen once. The sample taken for sequencing was PBMCs. The receptors were sampled from a girl between 2 and 10 years old in good health and CMV-seropositive. CDR3s include the opening cysteine and the closing phenylalanine or tryptophan. Each record gives: clone size, J gene, V gene, CDR3 protein. Size is omitted from some rows. Given values are once, few, many or a class for expanded clones.

clone size: once
J gene: TRBJ1-1
V gene: TRBV7-9
CDR3 protein: CASSLTGRRNTEAFF

clone size: -
J gene: TRBJ1-5
V gene: TRBV7-8
CDR3 protein: CASSPGRVSNQPQHF

clone size: -
J gene: TRBJ2-1
V gene: TRBV11-2
CDR3 protein: CASSYRRGDNEQFF

clone size: -
J gene: TRBJ2-3
V gene: TRBV5-1
CDR3 protein: CASSSRGGDTQYF

clone size: -
J gene: TRBJ1-2
V gene: TRBV15
CDR3 protein: CATSRDLSGNRDYGYTF

clone size: once
J gene: TRBJ1-1
V gene: TRBV7-2
CDR3 protein: CASSLDRGADTEAFF

clone size: -
J gene: TRBJ2-7
V gene: TRBV10-1
CDR3 protein: CASSEGSGRAYEQYF

clone size: few
J gene: TRBJ1-4
V gene: TRBV6-5
CDR3 protein: CASSYGSWASGEKLFF

clone size: -
J gene: TRBJ2-7
V gene: TRBV6-6
CDR3 protein: CASSSLAGGQIYEQYF

clone size: -
J gene: TRBJ1-4
V gene: TRBV27
CDR3 protein: CASSPQDRANEKLFF

clone size: -
J gene: TRBJ2-1
V gene: TRBV5-4
CDR3 protein: CASSFGGAPYNEQFF

clone size: -
J gene: TRBJ2-3
V gene: TRBV5-1
CDR3 protein: CASSLSPGQVTDTQYF

clone size: once
J gene: TRBJ2-5
V gene: TRBV15
CDR3 protein: CATSWRTGSWEQYF

clone size: -
J gene: TRBJ2-5
V gene: TRBV7-2
CDR3 protein: CASSRPGTTGGQYF

clone size: once
J gene: TRBJ1-2
V gene: TRBV5-1
CDR3 protein: CASSLGQFPLYGYTF

clone size: -
J gene: TRBJ2-2
V gene: TRBV30
CDR3 protein: CAWTFNTGELFF

clone size: -
J gene: TRBJ1-2
V gene: TRBV5-1
CDR3 protein: CASSPRGNLIVGYPF

clone size: few
J gene: TRBJ1-6
V gene: TRBV4-1
CDR3 protein: CASSQDWAGARGVHF

clone size: -
J gene: TRBJ1-1
V gene: TRBV9
CDR3 protein: CASRPSDRGLTEAFF

clone size: -
J gene: TRBJ2-2
V gene: TRBV5-1
CDR3 protein: CASSWKNRGTGELFF

clone size: -
J gene: TRBJ2-1
V gene: TRBV6-1
CDR3 protein: CASSEGGATYNEQFF

clone size: -
J gene: TRBJ2-1
V gene: TRBV27
CDR3 protein: CASSSLNRGWVQFF

clone size: -
J gene: TRBJ2-7
V gene: TRBV19
CDR3 protein: CASSIGVGGDVYEQYF

clone size: -
J gene: TRBJ2-1
V gene: TRBV7-3
CDR3 protein: CASSLGAGNEQFF

clone size: -
J gene: TRBJ1-4
V gene: TRBV6-5
CDR3 protein: CASSGQGAGNEKLFF

clone size: -
J gene: TRBJ2-1
V gene: TRBV10-2
CDR3 protein: CASSGFPSLHNEQFF

clone size: -
J gene: TRBJ1-1
V gene: TRBV5-1
CDR3 protein: CASSWTQGAEAFF

clone size: -
J gene: TRBJ2-7
V gene: TRBV7-7
CDR3 protein: CASSLSAWGSEQYF

clone size: few
J gene: TRBJ1-5
V gene: TRBV29-1
CDR3 protein: CTLGDQPQHF

clone size: -
J gene: TRBJ1-3
V gene: TRBV19
CDR3 protein: CASSRLDGNTIYF

clone size: -
J gene: TRBJ2-5
V gene: TRBV19
CDR3 protein: CASSIAGPGQETQYF

clone size: -
J gene: TRBJ2-3
V gene: TRBV2
CDR3 protein: CASSVLAGGVDTQYF

clone size: -
J gene: TRBJ2-7
V gene: TRBV5-5
CDR3 protein: CASSLGWGESYEQYF

clone size: -
J gene: TRBJ1-2
V gene: TRBV4-1
CDR3 protein: CASSLGQGREYGYTF

clone size: -
J gene: TRBJ2-7
V gene: TRBV19
CDR3 protein: CASSPTKGGPLNYEQYF

clone size: -
J gene: TRBJ2-7
V gene: TRBV19
CDR3 protein: CASSSVTYEQYF

clone size: -
J gene: TRBJ1-2
V gene: TRBV11-3
CDR3 protein: CASSLRTAYGYTF

clone size: -
J gene: TRBJ1-3
V gene: TRBV30
CDR3 protein: CAWTDSSGNTIYF

clone size: -
J gene: TRBJ1-2
V gene: TRBV9
CDR3 protein: CASSGTGGYTF

clone size: few
J gene: TRBJ2-6
V gene: TRBV5-4
CDR3 protein: CASRPPGTAASGANVLTF

clone size: -
J gene: TRBJ1-5
V gene: TRBV4-2
CDR3 protein: CASSQVTGGSQPQHF

clone size: -
J gene: TRBJ1-2
V gene: TRBV6-6
CDR3 protein: CASTLGQGNGYTF

clone size: -
J gene: TRBJ1-4
V gene: TRBV6-5
CDR3 protein: CASSLGQGDEKLFF

clone size: -
J gene: TRBJ1-2
V gene: TRBV30
CDR3 protein: CAWSPGVGYGYTF

clone size: -
J gene: TRBJ1-2
V gene: TRBV27
CDR3 protein: CASSPWDRGKGGYTF

clone size: -
J gene: -
V gene: TRBV5-6
CDR3 protein: CASSFSLAGVYYEQYF

clone size: -
J gene: TRBJ1-1
V gene: TRBV27
CDR3 protein: CASSRQGAVNTEAFF

clone size: -
J gene: TRBJ1-2
V gene: TRBV6-5
CDR3 protein: CASGDPGQGLYGYTF

clone size: -
J gene: TRBJ2-7
V gene: TRBV7-6
CDR3 protein: CASSLGAGEYEQYF

clone size: -
J gene: TRBJ1-5
V gene: TRBV6-5
CDR3 protein: CASRSGQLRQEHF

clone size: -
J gene: TRBJ2-1
V gene: TRBV7-9
CDR3 protein: CASSLPLAGPNEQFF

clone size: -
J gene: TRBJ1-1
V gene: TRBV21-1
CDR3 protein: CASSIQRGIPGQGYLMGVNTEAFF

clone size: -
J gene: TRBJ2-1
V gene: TRBV30
CDR3 protein: CAWRPGLVFWEQFF

clone size: -
J gene: TRBJ1-1
V gene: TRBV18
CDR3 protein: CASSQRMGRQGSGSTEAFF

clone size: -
J gene: TRBJ2-7
V gene: TRBV5-4
CDR3 protein: CASSASGSNYEQYF